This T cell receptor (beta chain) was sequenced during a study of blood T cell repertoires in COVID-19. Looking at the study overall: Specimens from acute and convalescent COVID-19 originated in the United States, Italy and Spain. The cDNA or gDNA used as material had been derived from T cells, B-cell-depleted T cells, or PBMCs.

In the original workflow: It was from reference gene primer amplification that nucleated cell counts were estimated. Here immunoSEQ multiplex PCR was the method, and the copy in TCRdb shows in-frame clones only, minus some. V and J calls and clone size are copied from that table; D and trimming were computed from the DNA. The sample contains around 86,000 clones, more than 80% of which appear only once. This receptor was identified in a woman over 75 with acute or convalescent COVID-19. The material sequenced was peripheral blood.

The CDR3 DNA is TGTGCCAGCAGCTTAGGTGCAGGTGGCACAGATACGCAGTATTTT. It specifies CASSLGAGGTDTQYF. The rearrangement uses TRBV7-8 and TRBJ2-3; D uncertain. Trimming took off 1 base at V and 1 base at J, with 9 bases between the two ends. Germline V lookup: CDR1 SGHVS, CDR2 FQNEAQ. CDR3 length: 15 amino acids. The variable domain in full, with the rest retrieved from reference TRBV7-8 and TRBJ2-3, is GAGVSQSPRYKVAKRGQDVALRCDPISGHVSLFWYQQALGQGPEFLTYFQNEAQLDKSGLPSDRFFAERPEGSVSTLKIQRTQQEDSAVYLCASSLGAGGTDTQYFGPGTRLTVL.